This TCR beta chain derives from a study of blood T cells in healthy people across ages. This clonotype was counted a few times. Primed by a sample-barcoded 5' primer and a J-beta primer mix, a second PCR proceeded for about 7 to 11 cycles. TCRdb passed the 5' RACE reads through MiXCR, listing each CDR3 protein once. Among 920,000 or so distinct CDR3 sequences listed, roughly 45% were seen once. The sequence came from an older woman in good health. The sample comprised blood.

In nucleotides, the CDR3 is TGTGCCAGCAGTCCACGGGACAACTACAATGAGCAGTTCTTC. Residues: CASSPRDNYNEQFF. This chain uses TRBV6-4 with TRBJ2-1; D perhaps matches TRBD1 (6 bases). Germline V gene data show CDR1 as MRHNA and CDR2 as SNTAGT. The V and J ends lost 5 bases and 3 bases respectively, with 11 bases between them. This CDR3 is built from 14 residues.